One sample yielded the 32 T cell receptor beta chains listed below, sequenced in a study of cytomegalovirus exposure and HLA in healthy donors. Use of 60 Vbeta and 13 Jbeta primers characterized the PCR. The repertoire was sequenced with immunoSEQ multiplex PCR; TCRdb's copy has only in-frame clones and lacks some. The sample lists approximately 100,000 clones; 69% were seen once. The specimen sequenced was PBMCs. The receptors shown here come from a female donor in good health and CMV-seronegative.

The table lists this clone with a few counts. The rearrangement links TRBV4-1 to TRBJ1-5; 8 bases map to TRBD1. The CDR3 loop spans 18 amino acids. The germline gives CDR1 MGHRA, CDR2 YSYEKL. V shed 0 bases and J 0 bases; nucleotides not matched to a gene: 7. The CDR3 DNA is TGCGCCAGCAGCCAAGAGGGGACAGGAGTGTATAGCAATCAGCCCCAGCATTTT. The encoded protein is CASSQEGTGVYSNQPQHF.

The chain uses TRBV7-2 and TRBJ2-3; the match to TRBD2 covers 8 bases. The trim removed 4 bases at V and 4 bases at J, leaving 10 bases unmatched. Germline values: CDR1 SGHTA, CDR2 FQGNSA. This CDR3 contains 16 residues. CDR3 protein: CASSSLWSGSSDTQYF. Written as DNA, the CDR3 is TGTGCCAGCAGCTCCCTCTGGAGCGGGAGTTCAGATACGCAGTATTTT.

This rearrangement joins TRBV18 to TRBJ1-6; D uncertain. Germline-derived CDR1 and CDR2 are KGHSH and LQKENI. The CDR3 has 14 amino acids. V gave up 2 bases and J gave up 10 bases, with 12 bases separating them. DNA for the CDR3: TGTGCCAGCTCACCAGCCGGGGAAGGATCACCCCTCCACTTT. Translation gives CASSPAGEGSPLHF.

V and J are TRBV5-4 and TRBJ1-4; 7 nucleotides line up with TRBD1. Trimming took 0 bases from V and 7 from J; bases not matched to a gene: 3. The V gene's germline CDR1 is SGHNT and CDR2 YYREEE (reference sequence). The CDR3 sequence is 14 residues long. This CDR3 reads CASSLEGASEKLFF. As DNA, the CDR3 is TGTGCCAGCAGCTTGGAGGGGGCTAGTGAAAAACTGTTTTTT.

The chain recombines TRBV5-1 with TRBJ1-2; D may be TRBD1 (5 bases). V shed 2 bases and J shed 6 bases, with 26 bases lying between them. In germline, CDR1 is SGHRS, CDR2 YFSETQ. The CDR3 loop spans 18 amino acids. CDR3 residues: CASSFSGRPSVGYDGYTF. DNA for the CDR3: TGCGCCAGCAGCTTCTCAGGGAGGCCTAGCGTGGGGTATGATGGCTACACCTTC.

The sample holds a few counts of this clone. CDR3 region: CASRASGRGDEQFF. The CDR3 nucleotides are TGTGCCAGCAGGGCTAGCGGGAGGGGCGATGAGCAGTTCTTC. The V call is TRBV2, the J call TRBJ2-1; 12 bases map to TRBD2. CDR3 length: 14 residues. Germline V CDR1 and CDR2: SNHLY, FYNNEI. The V and J ends lost 6 bases and 8 bases, in that order; junction bases with no gene match: 5.

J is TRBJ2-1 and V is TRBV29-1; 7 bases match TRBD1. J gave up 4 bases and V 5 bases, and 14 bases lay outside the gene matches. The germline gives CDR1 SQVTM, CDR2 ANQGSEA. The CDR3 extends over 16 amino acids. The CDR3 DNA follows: TGCAGCGTTACCCCCCGGGTAAGGGGACAGTACAATGAGCAGTTCTTC. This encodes CSVTPRVRGQYNEQFF.

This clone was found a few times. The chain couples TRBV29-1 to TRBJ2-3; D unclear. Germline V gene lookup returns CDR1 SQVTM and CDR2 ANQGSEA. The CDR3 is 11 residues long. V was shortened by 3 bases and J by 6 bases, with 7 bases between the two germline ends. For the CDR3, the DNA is TGCAGCGTTGACTCCGGTGATACGCAGTATTTT. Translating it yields CSVDSGDTQYF.

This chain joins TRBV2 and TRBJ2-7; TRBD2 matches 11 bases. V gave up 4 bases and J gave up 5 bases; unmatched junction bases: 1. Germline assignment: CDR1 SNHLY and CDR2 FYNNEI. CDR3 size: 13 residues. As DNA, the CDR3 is TGTGCCAGCAGTGGACTAGCGGGAAACGAGCAGTACTTC. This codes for CASSGLAGNEQYF.

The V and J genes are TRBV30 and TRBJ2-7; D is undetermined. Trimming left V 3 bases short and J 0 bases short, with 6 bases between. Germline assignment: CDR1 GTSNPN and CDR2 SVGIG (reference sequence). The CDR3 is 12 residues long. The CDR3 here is CAWSELSYEQYF. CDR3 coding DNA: TGTGCCTGGAGCGAACTCTCCTACGAGCAGTACTTC. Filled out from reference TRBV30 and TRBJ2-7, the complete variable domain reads SQTIHQWPATLVQPVGSPLSLECTVEGTSNPNLYWYRQAAGRGLQLLFYSVGIGQISSEVPQNLSASRPQDRQFILSSKKLLLSDSGFYLCAWSELSYEQYFGPGTRLTVT.

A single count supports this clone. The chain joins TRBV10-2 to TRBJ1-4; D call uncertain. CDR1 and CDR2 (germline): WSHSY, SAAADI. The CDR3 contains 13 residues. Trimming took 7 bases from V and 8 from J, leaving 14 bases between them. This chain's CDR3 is CASTPLLEEKLFF. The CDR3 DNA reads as TGCGCCAGCACTCCTCTTCTGGAGGAAAAACTGTTTTTT.

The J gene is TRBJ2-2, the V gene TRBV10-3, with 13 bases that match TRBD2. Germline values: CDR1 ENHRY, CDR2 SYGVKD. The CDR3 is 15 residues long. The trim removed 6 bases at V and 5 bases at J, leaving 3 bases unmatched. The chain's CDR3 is CAISQTSGGTGELFF. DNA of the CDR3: TGTGCCATCAGCCAGACTAGCGGGGGGACCGGGGAGCTGTTTTTT.

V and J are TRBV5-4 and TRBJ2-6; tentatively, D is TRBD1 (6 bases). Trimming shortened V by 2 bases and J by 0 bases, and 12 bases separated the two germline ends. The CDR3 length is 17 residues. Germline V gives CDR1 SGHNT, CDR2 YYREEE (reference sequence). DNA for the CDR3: TGTGCCAGCAGCTTAGGGGGAGACCGCTCTGGGGCCAACGTCCTGACTTTC. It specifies CASSLGGDRSGANVLTF.

DNA of the CDR3: TGTGCCAGCAGCTCCACTCCGAGCTCCTACAATGAGCAGTTCTTC. Translated: CASSSTPSSYNEQFF. The chain joins TRBV7-6 to TRBJ2-1; D is uncertain. The CDR3 runs 15 residues. Germline V CDR1 and CDR2: SGHVS, FNYEAQ. Trimming took 4 bases from V and 0 from J, leaving 10 bases between them.

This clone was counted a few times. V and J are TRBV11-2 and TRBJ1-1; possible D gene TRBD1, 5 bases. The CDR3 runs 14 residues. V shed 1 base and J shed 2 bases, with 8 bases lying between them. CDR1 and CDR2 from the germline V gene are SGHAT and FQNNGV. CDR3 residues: CASSLGQINTEAFF. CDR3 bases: TGTGCCAGCAGCTTAGGACAGATTAACACTGAAGCTTTCTTT.

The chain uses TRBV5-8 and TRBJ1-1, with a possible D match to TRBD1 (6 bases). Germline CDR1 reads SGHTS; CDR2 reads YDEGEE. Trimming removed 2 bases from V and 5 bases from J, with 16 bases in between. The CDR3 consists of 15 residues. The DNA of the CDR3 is TGTGCCAGCAGCTTTTACAGGCTAAGGGGGACTGAAGCTTTCTTT. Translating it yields CASSFYRLRGTEAFF.

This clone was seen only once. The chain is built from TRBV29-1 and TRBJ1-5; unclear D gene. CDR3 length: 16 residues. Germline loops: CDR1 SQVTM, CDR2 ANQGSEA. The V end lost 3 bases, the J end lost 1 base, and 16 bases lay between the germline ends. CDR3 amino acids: CSVEEVRQVSNQPQHF. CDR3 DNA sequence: TGCAGCGTTGAGGAGGTCAGGCAGGTGAGCAATCAGCCCCAGCATTTT.

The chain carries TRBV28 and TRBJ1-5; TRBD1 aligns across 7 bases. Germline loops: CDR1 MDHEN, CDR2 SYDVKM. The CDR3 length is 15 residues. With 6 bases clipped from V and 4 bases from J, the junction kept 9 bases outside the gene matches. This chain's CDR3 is CASSSRDSLNQPQHF. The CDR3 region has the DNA TGTGCCAGCAGCTCTCGGGACAGCCTAAATCAGCCCCAGCATTTT.

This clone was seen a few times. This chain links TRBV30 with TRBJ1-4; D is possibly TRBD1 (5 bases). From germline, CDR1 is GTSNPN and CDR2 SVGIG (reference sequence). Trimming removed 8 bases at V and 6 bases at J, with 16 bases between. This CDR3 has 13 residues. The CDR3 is CAGGRGVDEKLFF. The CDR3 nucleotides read TGTGCCGGAGGGAGGGGAGTGGATGAAAAACTGTTTTTT.

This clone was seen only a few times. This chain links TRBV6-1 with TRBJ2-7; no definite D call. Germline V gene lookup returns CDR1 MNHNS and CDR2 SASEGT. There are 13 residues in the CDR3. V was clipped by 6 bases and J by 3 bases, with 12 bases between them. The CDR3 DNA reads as TGTGCCAGCAGCTTTGGGCTAAACTACGAGCAGTACTTC. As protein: CASSFGLNYEQYF.

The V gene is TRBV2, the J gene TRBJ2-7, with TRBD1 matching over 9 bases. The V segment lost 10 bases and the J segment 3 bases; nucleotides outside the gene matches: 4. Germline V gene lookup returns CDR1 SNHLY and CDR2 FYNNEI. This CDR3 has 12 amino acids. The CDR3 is CATAGQGYEQYF. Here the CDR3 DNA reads TGTGCCACTGCGGGACAGGGCTACGAGCAGTACTTC.

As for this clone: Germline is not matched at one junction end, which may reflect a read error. The CDR3 reads CASSIFGGQGIQSQHF. The DNA of the CDR3 is TGTGCCAGTAGTATTTTCGGGGGACAGGGGATTCAGTCCCAGCATTTT. The chain joins TRBV19 to TRBJ1-5; 10 bases fit TRBD1. This CDR3 comprises 16 residues. The germline gives CDR1 LNHDA, CDR2 SQIVND (reference sequence).

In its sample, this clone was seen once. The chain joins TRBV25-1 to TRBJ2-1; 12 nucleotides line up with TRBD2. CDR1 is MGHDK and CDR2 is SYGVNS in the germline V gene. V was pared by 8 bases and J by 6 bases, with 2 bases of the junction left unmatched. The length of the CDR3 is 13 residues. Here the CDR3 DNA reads TGTGCCAGCGGACTAGCGGGAACCAATGAGCAGTTCTTC. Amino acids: CASGLAGTNEQFF.

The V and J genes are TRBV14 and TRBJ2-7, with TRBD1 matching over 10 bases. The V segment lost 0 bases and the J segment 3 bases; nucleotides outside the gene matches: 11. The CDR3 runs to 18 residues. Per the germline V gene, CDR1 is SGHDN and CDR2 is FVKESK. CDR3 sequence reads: CASSQDFVTGGRGYEQYF. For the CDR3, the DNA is TGTGCCAGCAGCCAAGATTTTGTGACAGGGGGCCGCGGCTACGAGCAGTACTTC.

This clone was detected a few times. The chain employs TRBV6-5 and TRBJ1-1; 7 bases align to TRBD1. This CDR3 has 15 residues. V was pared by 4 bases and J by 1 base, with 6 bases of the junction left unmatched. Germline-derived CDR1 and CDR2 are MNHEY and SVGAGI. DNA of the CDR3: TGTGCCAGCAGTTCCGAGGGACAGACGAACACTGAAGCTTTCTTT. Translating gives CASSSEGQTNTEAFF.

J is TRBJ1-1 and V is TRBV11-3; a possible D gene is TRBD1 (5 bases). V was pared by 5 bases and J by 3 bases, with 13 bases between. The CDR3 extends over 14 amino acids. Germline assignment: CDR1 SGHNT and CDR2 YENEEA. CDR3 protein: CASSPRLGDTEAFF. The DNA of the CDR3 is TGTGCCAGCAGCCCTCGGTTAGGGGACACTGAAGCTTTCTTT.

Written as DNA, the CDR3 is TGTGCCAGCAGCTTAGGACGGGGAACTGGCTACACCTTC. Its translation: CASSLGRGTGYTF. This chain uses TRBV7-8 with TRBJ1-2; D uncertain. V was clipped by 1 base and J by 7 bases, with 10 bases between them. From germline, CDR1 is SGHVS and CDR2 FQNEAQ. The CDR3 is made up of 13 amino acids.

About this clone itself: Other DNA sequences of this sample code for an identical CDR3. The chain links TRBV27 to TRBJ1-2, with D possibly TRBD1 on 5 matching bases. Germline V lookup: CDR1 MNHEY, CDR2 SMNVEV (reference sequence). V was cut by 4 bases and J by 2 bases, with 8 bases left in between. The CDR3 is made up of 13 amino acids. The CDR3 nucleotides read TGTGCCAGCAGTTCCCCAGGGAACTATGGCTACACCTTC. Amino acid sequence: CASSSPGNYGYTF.

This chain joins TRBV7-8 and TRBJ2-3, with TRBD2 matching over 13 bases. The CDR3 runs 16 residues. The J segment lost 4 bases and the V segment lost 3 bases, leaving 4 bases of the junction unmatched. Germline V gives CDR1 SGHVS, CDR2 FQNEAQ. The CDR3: CASSFRLAGGPDTQYF. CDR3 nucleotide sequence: TGTGCCAGCAGCTTCAGACTAGCGGGGGGACCAGATACGCAGTATTTT. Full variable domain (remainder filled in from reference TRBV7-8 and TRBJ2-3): GAGVSQSPRYKVAKRGQDVALRCDPISGHVSLFWYQQALGQGPEFLTYFQNEAQLDKSGLPSDRFFAERPEGSVSTLKIQRTQQEDSAVYLCASSFRLAGGPDTQYFGPGTRLTVL.

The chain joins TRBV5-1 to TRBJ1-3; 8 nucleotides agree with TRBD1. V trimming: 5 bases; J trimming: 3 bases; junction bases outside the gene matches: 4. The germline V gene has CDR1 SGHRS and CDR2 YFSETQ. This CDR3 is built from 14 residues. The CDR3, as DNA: TGCGCCAGCAGGTCAGGGGGCGGTGGAAACACCATATATTTT. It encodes CASRSGGGGNTIYF.

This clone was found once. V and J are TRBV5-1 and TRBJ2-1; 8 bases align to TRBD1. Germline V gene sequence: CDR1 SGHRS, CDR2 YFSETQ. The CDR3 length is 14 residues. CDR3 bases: TGCGTCAAATGCCGGGACAGGCATATCAATGAGCAGTTCTTC. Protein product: CVKCRDRHINEQFF.

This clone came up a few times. The CDR3 DNA is TGTGCCAGCAGTCCAGGGACAGGGGGACTCTCACCCCTCCACTTT. Protein: CASSPGTGGLSPLHF. The chain links TRBV27 to TRBJ1-6; 11 positions agree with TRBD1. Germline CDR1 reads MNHEY; CDR2 reads SMNVEV (reference sequence). This CDR3 spans 15 amino acids. V was pared by 5 bases and J by 10 bases, with 7 bases of the junction left unmatched.